This TCR beta chain was captured in a study of T-cell memory formation after mild COVID-19. Study results and caveats: Memory sampled before infection contained some responding clones, suggesting cross-reactive memory joined. The study found balanced CD4/CD8 in clones contracting day 15 to 85 and a CD4+ lean in later expanders.

The 5'RACE method, run with constant-segment primers, produced TCR alpha and TCR beta cDNA libraries (carrying sample barcodes and UMIs). One entry per CDR3 protein results from TCRdb running MiXCR on the 5' RACE reads. The sample consists of 290,000 or so distinct CDR3 sequences, just under 20% of them appearing once. This clonotype turned up a few times. The antigen remains unidentified. CDR1 and CDR2 from the germline V gene are MDHEN and SYDVKM. V lost 2 bases and J 2 bases, leaving 10 bases between the germline ends. The CDR3 is made up of 16 amino acids. Sequenced: PBMCs or a T cell subset sorted from them (not recorded which). The source of this sequence is a man aged 18 to 30 who had mild COVID-19 (a few samples of this study predate the infection). Cell type and time point are not known. The chain is built from TRBV28 and TRBJ2-6; D unresolved. The chain's CDR3 is CASSLGSPAGANVLTF. The CDR3 DNA sequence: TGTGCCAGCAGTTTAGGGTCCCCGGCTGGGGCCAACGTCCTGACTTTC.